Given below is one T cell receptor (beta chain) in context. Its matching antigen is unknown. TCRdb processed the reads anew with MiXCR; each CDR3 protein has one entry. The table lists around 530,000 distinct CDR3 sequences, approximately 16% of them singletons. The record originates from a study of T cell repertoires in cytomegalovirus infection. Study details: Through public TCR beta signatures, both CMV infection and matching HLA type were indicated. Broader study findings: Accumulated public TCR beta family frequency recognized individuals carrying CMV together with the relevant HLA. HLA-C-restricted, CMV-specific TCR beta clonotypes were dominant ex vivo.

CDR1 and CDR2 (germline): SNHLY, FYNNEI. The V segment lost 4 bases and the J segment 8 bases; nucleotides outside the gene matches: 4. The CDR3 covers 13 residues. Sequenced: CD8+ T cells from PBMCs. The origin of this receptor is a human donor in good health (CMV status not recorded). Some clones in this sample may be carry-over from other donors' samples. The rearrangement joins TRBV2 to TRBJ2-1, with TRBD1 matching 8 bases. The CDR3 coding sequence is TGTGCCAGCAGTGGACAGGGGAGGTATGAGCAGTTCTTC. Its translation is CASSGQGRYEQFF.